The 2 T cell receptor beta chains given below trace back to one sample, sequenced in a study of T cells in Graves' hyperthyroidism and ophthalmopathy. Amplified TCR beta CDR3 regions derived from RNA transcripts. The primer set for the first-round RT-PCR of the TCR CDR3 was HTBI. One entry per CDR3 protein, called by TCRdb with MiXCR from the multiplex PCR reads. Of under 750,000 distinct CDR3 sequences in the sample, under 20% were seen once. Sample: blood. The receptors come from a woman between 50 and 59 years old with Graves' hyperthyroidism that later progressed to Graves' ophthalmopathy.

In this sample, this clonotype turned up many times. V and J are TRBV12-3 or TRBV12-4 and TRBJ1-3, with a possible D match to TRBD1 (6 bases). V gave up 5 bases and J gave up 4 bases, with 15 bases separating them. This CDR3 has 15 amino acids. The CDR3 sequence is CASSPRTGQGNTIYF. CDR3 coding DNA: TGTGCCAGCAGTCCAAGAACGGGACAAGGAAACACCATATATTTT.

Concerning this clonotype: It may be a read error: a sequence one base away is much more abundant. The chain links TRBV10-3 to TRBJ1-3; 7 nucleotides agree with TRBD1. The CDR3 is 16 residues long. Germline lookup yields CDR1 ENHRY and CDR2 SYGVKD. CDR3 DNA sequence: TGTGCCATCAGCGGGTCTCAGGGGGACCCTGGAAACACCGTATATTTT. Translating gives CAISGSQGDPGNTVYF.